A single sample gave rise to the 5 T cell receptor beta chains below, sequenced in a study of shared clonotypes between healthy human individuals. The method was immunoSEQ multiplex PCR; TCRdb's version includes in-frame clones alone and lacks a portion of them. This table holds millions of clones, 85% to 95% found once. Positively selected for CCR7, the CD45RO-negative cells used as naive CD8 cells excluded terminally differentiated effector memory CD45RA+ cells. Sequenced material: naive CD8+ T cells sorted from blood. The receptors here all came from a man aged 18 to 30 in good health.

The table lists this clone with a count of one. This chain joins TRBV21-1 and TRBJ2-7. TRBV21-1 is a listed pseudogene. The CDR3 loop spans 16 amino acids. The CDR3 here is CASSKGGRGIPYEQYF. The DNA of the CDR3 is TGTGCCAGCAGCAAAGGGGGTCGAGGAATCCCTTACGAGCAGTACTTC.

CDR3 DNA: TGTGCCAGCAGCTCCCACCGGGGGAACTCCTACGAGCAGTACTTC. Translating gives CASSSHRGNSYEQYF. The rearrangement links TRBV11-2 to TRBJ2-7; maybe TRBD2 (6 bases). Germline CDR1 and CDR2: SGHAT and FQNNGV. The CDR3 covers 15 residues. Trimming took off 4 bases at V and 0 bases at J, with 13 bases between the two ends.

The chain links TRBV6-5 to TRBJ2-1; possibly TRBD1 for D (5 bases). Germline CDR1 MNHEY, CDR2 SVGAGI. The CDR3 has 15 residues. Trimming left V 8 bases short and J 4 bases short, with 18 bases between. The CDR3 bases are TGTGCCAGCCCCCGCAGGGTCTGGGGTTACAATGAGCAGTTCTTC. As protein: CASPRRVWGYNEQFF.

Concerning this clone: The sample has other DNA sequences that encode this CDR3 too. The chain has TRBV29-1 and TRBJ2-2, with a possible D match to TRBD2 (5 bases). CDR1 and CDR2 from the germline V gene are SQVTM and ANQGSEA. V lost 6 bases and J 3 bases, leaving 5 bases between the germline ends. The CDR3 covers 11 residues. The CDR3 coding sequence is TGCAGCGTGGAGGACACCGGGGAGCTGTTTTTT. As protein: CSVEDTGELFF.

V is TRBV2 and J is TRBJ2-5; TRBD1 aligns across 7 bases. The CDR3 length is 15 residues. CDR1 SNHLY and CDR2 FYNNEI come from the germline V gene. With V trimmed by 3 bases and J by 1 base, 5 bases remained unmatched. The CDR3 coding sequence is TGTGCCAGCAGTGAGGGCCAGGGGGTCCAAGAGACCCAGTACTTC. This sequence encodes CASSEGQGVQETQYF.